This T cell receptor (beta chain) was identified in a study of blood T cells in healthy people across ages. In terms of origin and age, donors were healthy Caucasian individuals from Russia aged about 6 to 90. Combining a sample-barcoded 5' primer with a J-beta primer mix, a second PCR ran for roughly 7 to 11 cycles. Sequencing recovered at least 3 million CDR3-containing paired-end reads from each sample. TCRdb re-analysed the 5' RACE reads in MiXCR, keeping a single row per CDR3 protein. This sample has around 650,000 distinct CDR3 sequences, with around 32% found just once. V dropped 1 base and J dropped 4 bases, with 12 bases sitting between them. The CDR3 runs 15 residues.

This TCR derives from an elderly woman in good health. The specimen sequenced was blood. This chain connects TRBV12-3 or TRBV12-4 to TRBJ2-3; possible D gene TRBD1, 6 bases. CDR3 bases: TGTGCCAGCAGTTTAGGACAGGTGAACGCAGATACGCAGTATTTT. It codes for CASSLGQVNADTQYF.